The clone carrying this TCR beta chain showed up just once. These data originate in a study of blood T cell repertoires in COVID-19. Using immunoSEQ multiplex PCR, the repertoire was profiled, and TCRdb retains in-frame clones only, with some absent. The data contain 100,000 to 120,000 clones, under 90% of them singletons. V was clipped by 2 bases and J by 1 base, with 12 bases between them. Germline-derived CDR1 and CDR2 are SGDLS and YYNGEE. This CDR3 is 16 amino acids long. Sample: peripheral blood. This chain connects TRBV9 to TRBJ2-2, with D possibly being TRBD2 (5 bases). This TCR was recovered from a man at least 80 years old with acute or convalescent COVID-19. The CDR3 spells CASSVGLMENTGELFF. In DNA form, the CDR3 reads TGTGCCAGCAGCGTTGGACTCATGGAGAACACCGGGGAGCTGTTTTTT. The whole variable domain, filled in from reference TRBV9 and TRBJ2-2, reads DSGVTQTPKHLITATGQRVTLRCSPRSGDLSVYWYQQSLDQGLQFLIQYYNGEERAKGNILERFSAQQFPDLHSELNLSSLELGDSALYFCASSVGLMENTGELFFGEGSRLTVL.